This TCR beta chain was recorded in a study of response to subunit inactivated influenza vaccine. Overall study results and limits: Authors suggested few new T cells are recruited by each seasonal influenza vaccination.

In the case of this clonotype: Its specificity is not known.

Germline-derived CDR1 and CDR2 are MDHEN and SYDVKM. CDR3 length: 16 residues. The V and J ends lost 7 bases and 0 bases respectively, with 16 bases between them. TCRdb reprocessed the RT-PCR reads via MiXCR and lists one record per CDR3 protein. The repertoire holds 300,000 to 350,000 distinct CDR3 sequences, just over 20% seen once, with about a tenth in the top ten. The source of this sequence is a man between 50 and 69 years old who received an inactivated influenza vaccine. The chain links TRBV28 to TRBJ1-5; perhaps TRBD1 as D (6 bases). Sequences were derived from PBMCs from blood, sampled less than 22 months after vaccination. CDR3 coding DNA: TGTGCCAGCACAAAATCAGGGGACTATAGCAATCAGCCCCAGCATTTT. Amino acids: CASTKSGDYSNQPQHF. The whole variable domain, filled in from reference TRBV28 and TRBJ1-5, reads DVKVTQSSRYLVKRTGEKVFLECVQDMDHENMFWYRQDPGLGLRLIYFSYDVKMKEKGDIPEGYSVSREKKERFSLILESASTNQTSMYLCASTKSGDYSNQPQHFGDGTRLSIL.